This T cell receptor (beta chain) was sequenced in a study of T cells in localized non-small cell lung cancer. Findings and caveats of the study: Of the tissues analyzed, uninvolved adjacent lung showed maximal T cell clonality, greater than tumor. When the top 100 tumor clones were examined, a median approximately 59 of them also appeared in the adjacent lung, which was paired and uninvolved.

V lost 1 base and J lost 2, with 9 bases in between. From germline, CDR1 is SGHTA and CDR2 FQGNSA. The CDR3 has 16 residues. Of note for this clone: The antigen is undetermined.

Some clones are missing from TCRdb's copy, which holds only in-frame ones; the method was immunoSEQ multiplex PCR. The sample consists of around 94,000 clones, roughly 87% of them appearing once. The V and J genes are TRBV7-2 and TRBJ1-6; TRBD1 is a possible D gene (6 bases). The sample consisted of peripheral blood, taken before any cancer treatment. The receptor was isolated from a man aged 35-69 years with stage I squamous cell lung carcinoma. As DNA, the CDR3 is TGTGCCAGCAGCTTAGAGGGGGTGGCCTATAATTCACCCCTCCACTTT. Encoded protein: CASSLEGVAYNSPLHF.